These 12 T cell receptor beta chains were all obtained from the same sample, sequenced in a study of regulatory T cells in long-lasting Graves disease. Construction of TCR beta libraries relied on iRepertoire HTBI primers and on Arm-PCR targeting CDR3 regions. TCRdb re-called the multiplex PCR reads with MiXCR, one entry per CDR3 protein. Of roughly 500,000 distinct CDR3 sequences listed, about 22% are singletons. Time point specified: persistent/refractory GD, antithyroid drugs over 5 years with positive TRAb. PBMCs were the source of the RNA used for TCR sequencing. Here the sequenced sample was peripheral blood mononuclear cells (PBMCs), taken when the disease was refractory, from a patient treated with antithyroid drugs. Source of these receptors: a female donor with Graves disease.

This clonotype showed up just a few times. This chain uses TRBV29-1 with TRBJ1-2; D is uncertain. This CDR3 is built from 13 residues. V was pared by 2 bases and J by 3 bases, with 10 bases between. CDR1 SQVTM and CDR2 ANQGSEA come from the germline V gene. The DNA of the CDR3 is TGCAGCGTTGAATGGCCCTTGTACTATGGCTACACCTTC. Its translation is CSVEWPLYYGYTF.

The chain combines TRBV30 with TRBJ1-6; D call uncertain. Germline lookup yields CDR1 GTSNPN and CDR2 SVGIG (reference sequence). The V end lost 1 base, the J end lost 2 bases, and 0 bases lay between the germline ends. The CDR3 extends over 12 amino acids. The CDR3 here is CAWSAYNSPLHF. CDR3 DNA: TGTGCCTGGAGTGCCTATAATTCACCCCTCCACTTT.

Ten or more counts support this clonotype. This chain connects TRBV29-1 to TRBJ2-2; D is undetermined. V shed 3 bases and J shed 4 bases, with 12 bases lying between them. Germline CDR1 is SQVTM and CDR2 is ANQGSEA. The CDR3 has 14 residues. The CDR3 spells CSVDVGYGTGELFF. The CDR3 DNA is TGCAGCGTTGATGTTGGGTATGGCACCGGGGAGCTGTTTTTT.

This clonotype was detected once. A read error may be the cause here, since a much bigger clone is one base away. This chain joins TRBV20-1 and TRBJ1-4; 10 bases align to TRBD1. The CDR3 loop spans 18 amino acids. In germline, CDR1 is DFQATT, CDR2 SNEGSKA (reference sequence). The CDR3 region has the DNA TGCAGTGCCTCCATTCCCCCGGGACAGGGGTCGGCTAATGAAGAACTGTTTTTT. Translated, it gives CSASIPPGQGSANEELFF.

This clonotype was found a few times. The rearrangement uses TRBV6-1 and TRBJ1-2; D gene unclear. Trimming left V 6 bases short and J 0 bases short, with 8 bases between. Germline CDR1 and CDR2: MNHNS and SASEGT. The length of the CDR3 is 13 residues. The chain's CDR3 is CASRLDANYGYTF. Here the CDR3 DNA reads TGTGCCAGCAGACTTGATGCTAACTATGGCTACACCTTC.

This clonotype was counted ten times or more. The CDR3 reads CASSLDTLRETQYF. In DNA form, the CDR3 reads TGTGCCAGCAGCTTAGACACCCTACGGGAGACCCAGTACTTC. The chain combines TRBV11-3 with TRBJ2-5; D ambiguous. Looked up from germline, CDR1 is SGHNT and CDR2 is YENEEA. With 0 bases removed from V and 5 bases from J, the gap between germline ends came to 10 bases. The CDR3 contains 14 residues.

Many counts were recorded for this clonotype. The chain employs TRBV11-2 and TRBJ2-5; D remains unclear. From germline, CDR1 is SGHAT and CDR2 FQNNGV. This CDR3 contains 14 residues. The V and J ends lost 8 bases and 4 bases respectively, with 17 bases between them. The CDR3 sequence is CASGLDLSSETQYF. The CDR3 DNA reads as TGTGCCAGCGGGTTGGACCTTAGCTCAGAGACCCAGTACTTC.

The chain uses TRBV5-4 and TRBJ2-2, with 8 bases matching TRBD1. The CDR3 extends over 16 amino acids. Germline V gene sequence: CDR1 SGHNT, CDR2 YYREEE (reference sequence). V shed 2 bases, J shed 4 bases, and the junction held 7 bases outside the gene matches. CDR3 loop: CASSFGNRGSTGELFF. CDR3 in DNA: TGTGCCAGCAGCTTCGGGAACAGGGGGAGCACCGGGGAGCTGTTTTTT.

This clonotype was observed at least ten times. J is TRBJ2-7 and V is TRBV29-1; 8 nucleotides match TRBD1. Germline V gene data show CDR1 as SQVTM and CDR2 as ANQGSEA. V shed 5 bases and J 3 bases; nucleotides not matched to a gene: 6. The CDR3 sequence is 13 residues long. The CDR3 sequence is CSVRTGTGYEQYF. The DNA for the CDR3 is TGCAGCGTTCGGACAGGGACAGGCTACGAGCAGTACTTC.

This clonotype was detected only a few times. The CDR3 reads CASTGTGTGFQETQYF. The CDR3 nucleotides are TGTGCCAGCACCGGGACCGGGACAGGTTTCCAAGAGACCCAGTACTTC. The chain uses TRBV12-3 or TRBV12-4 and TRBJ2-5; 8 bases agree with TRBD1. The CDR3 totals 16 residues. Trimming removed 7 bases from V and 1 base from J; junction bases left unmatched: 11.

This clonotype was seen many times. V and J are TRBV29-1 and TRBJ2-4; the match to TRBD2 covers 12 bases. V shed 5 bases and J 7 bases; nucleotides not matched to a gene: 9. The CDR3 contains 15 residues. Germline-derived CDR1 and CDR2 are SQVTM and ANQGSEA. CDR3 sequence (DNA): TGCAGCGTTTTACGACTAGCGGGAGCGCAGAACATTCAGTACTTC. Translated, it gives CSVLRLAGAQNIQYF. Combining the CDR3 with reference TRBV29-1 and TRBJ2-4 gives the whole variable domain SAVISQKPSRDICQRGTSLTIQCQVDSQVTMMFWYRQQPGQSLTLIATANQGSEATYESGFVIDKFPISRPNLTFSTLTVSNMSPEDSSIYLCSVLRLAGAQNIQYFGAGTRLSVL.

CDR3 nucleotide sequence: TGCGCCAGCAGCTCGCTACAGGGGGCCGGGGAGACCCAGTACTTC. This sequence encodes CASSSLQGAGETQYF. The chain is built from TRBV5-1 and TRBJ2-5; 9 nucleotides line up with TRBD1. Germline V gene data show CDR1 as SGHRS and CDR2 as YFSETQ. The CDR3 totals 15 residues. V lost 3 bases, J lost 5 bases, and 8 bases stayed unmatched.